The next 12 T cell receptor beta chains were all read from a single sample in a study of vaccination effects on CD4 cells after COVID-19. These receptors lack a known antigen. Before any sequencing was done, the ViraFEST assay used viral peptide pools to expand antigen-specific CD4+ T cells. When ten to eleven days of culture had elapsed, CD4+ T cells were isolated. The person was diagnosed with PCR-confirmed SARS-CoV-2 infection between March and December 2020. Vaccination of participants consisted of two doses of either the BNT162b2 or mRNA-1273 vaccine. The repertoire was sequenced with immunoSEQ multiplex PCR; TCRdb's copy has only in-frame clones and lacks some. The table shows 15,000 or so clones, with around 79% occurring only once. Sample: CD4+ T cells from PBMCs cultured with HCoV-NL63 spike peptides, taken after COVID-19 vaccination. These receptors were obtained from a human donor who had a prior SARS-CoV-2 infection.

There are a few counts of this clone. The chain recombines TRBV7-9 with TRBJ1-1, with unresolved D. Germline values: CDR1 SEHNR, CDR2 FQNEAQ (reference sequence). This CDR3 has 15 residues. Deletions cut 4 bases from V and 6 bases from J, with 18 bases between. The CDR3 DNA sequence: TGTGCCAGCAGCTCGGGAACGTATGGAGCTGCTGAAGCTTTCTTT. This encodes CASSSGTYGAAEAFF.

V usage is TRBV6-5 and J usage is TRBJ2-5, with 11 bases aligning to TRBD1. The CDR3 has 15 residues. Looked up from germline, CDR1 is MNHEY and CDR2 is SVGAGI. J was trimmed by 2 bases and V by 10 bases; bases with no gene match: 9. CDR3 nucleotides: TGTGCCATCCCGGGACAGGGGGAAAGGCAAGAGACCCAGTACTTC. Translated, it gives CAIPGQGERQETQYF.

By share, this clone counts as medium-sized (0.01 to 0.1%). The chain uses TRBV28 and TRBJ2-7; TRBD1 aligns across 10 bases. The CDR3 loop spans 16 amino acids. Germline V gene data show CDR1 as MDHEN and CDR2 as SYDVKM. The V and J ends lost 5 bases and 2 bases, in that order; junction bases with no gene match: 9. This chain's CDR3 is CASSILPGQGTYEQYF. The CDR3 DNA reads as TGTGCCAGCAGTATTTTACCGGGACAGGGGACCTACGAGCAGTACTTC.

This sequence joins TRBV7-2 and TRBJ2-6; TRBD1 is a possible D gene (5 bases). Germline loops: CDR1 SGHTA, CDR2 FQGNSA. With 5 bases removed from V and 1 base from J, the gap between germline ends came to 21 bases. The CDR3 is 19 amino acids. The DNA for the CDR3 is TGTGCCAGCAGCGTTCCGGCGGAACAGGACATATCTGGGGCCAACGTCCTGACTTTC. As protein: CASSVPAEQDISGANVLTF.

This clone was counted between two and nine times. V usage is TRBV2 and J usage is TRBJ2-3; TRBD1 agrees at 11 bases. This CDR3 has 15 residues. V was pared by 6 bases and J by 0 bases, with 2 bases of the junction left unmatched. The V gene's germline CDR1 is SNHLY and CDR2 FYNNEI. CDR3 bases: TGTGCCAGCAGCGGGACAGGGGGTAGCACAGATACGCAGTATTTT. This translates into CASSGTGGSTDTQYF.

The chain has TRBV5-1 and TRBJ1-3; no definite D call. Trimming took off 0 bases at V and 0 bases at J, with 4 bases between the two ends. The CDR3 has 14 amino acids. Germline V lookup: CDR1 SGHRS, CDR2 YFSETQ. The CDR3 here is CASSLGYSGNTIYF. As DNA, the CDR3 is TGCGCCAGCAGCTTGGGTTACTCTGGAAACACCATATATTTT.

The chain joins TRBV6-5 to TRBJ2-1; the D is unclear. The germline gives CDR1 MNHEY, CDR2 SVGAGI. The CDR3 totals 14 residues. V was clipped by 0 bases and J by 7 bases, with 10 bases between them. CDR3 sequence (DNA): TGTGCCAGCAGTTACTCAAATGAGCCGAATGAGCAGTTCTTC. Encoded protein: CASSYSNEPNEQFF.

V and J are TRBV15 and TRBJ2-7; 8 bases align to TRBD2. Germline V lookup: CDR1 LNHNV, CDR2 YYDKDF (reference sequence). This CDR3 is 15 amino acids long. The J segment lost 1 base and the V segment lost 0 bases, leaving 2 bases of the junction unmatched. Here the CDR3 reads CATSRDPGGSYEQYF. The CDR3 bases are TGTGCCACCAGCAGAGATCCGGGGGGGTCCTACGAGCAGTACTTC.

V gene TRBV18 combines with J gene TRBJ2-5; D not certain. This CDR3 has 12 amino acids. Germline V lookup: CDR1 KGHSH, CDR2 LQKENI. Between the trimmed V and J ends, which lost 2 bases and 1 base, there was a span of 2 bases. The CDR3 DNA reads TGTGCCAGCTCACCAACCCAAGAGACCCAGTACTTC. This gives the protein CASSPTQETQYF.

This clone showed up just once. The chain couples TRBV2 to TRBJ1-6, with a tentative D call TRBD1 (5 bases). V was trimmed by 5 bases and J by 7 bases, leaving 15 bases between them. CDR1 is SNHLY, CDR2 FYNNEI, per germline. There are 15 residues in the CDR3. In DNA form, the CDR3 reads TGTGCCAGCAGTCTAAACAGGATAGGGAATTCACCCCTCCACTTT. This sequence encodes CASSLNRIGNSPLHF.

V is TRBV30 and J is TRBJ2-5, with D tentatively TRBD2 (5 bases). CDR3 length: 11 amino acids. Trimming left V 5 bases short and J 5 bases short, with 9 bases between. Germline V gives CDR1 GTSNPN, CDR2 SVGIG (reference sequence). The CDR3 loop is CAWALGETQYF. The CDR3 DNA reads as TGTGCCTGGGCACTAGGGGAGACCCAGTACTTC.

The rearrangement links TRBV4-1 to TRBJ2-7; tentative D call: TRBD1 (6 bases). The CDR3 totals 15 residues. V dropped 6 bases and J dropped 5 bases, with 20 bases sitting between them. CDR1 and CDR2 (germline): MGHRA, YSYEKL. CDR3: CASSQTPQGTDEQYF. CDR3 in DNA: TGCGCCAGCAGTCAAACCCCCCAGGGGACCGACGAGCAGTACTTC.